The entry that follows covers one T cell receptor (beta chain) sequence. This sample was included in a study of blood T cell repertoires in COVID-19. At the level of the study: The study drew acute and convalescent COVID-19 samples from the United States, Italy and Spain. T cells, B-cell-depleted T cells, or PBMCs provided the cDNA or gDNA that served as material.

Original analysis: Cell counts per sample came from amplifying reference gene primers. The table came from immunoSEQ multiplex PCR; TCRdb's copy has only in-frame clones and leaves some out. That table supplies the V and J calls and clone size; D and trimming were determined from the DNA. Of about 150,000 clones in the sample, approximately 90% were seen once. The germline CDR1 and CDR2 sequences are SGDLS and YYNGEE. The CDR3 sequence is 15 residues long. V shed 3 bases, J shed 3 bases, and the junction held 8 bases outside the gene matches. Sequenced: peripheral blood. The clonotype comes from a woman aged 60 to 75 with active or convalescent COVID-19. V gene TRBV9 combines with J gene TRBJ1-1, with 7 bases aligning to TRBD1. Written as DNA, the CDR3 is TGTGCCAGCAGCGCGTACAGGGGTAGTGACACTGAAGCTTTCTTT. Protein: CASSAYRGSDTEAFF.